One and the same sample provided the 7 T cell receptor beta chains below, sequenced in a study of beta chain features in type 1 diabetes. cDNA synthesis used the whole RNA isolate, giving expressed TCRB sequences. The protocol was immunoSEQ multiplex PCR, while the TCRdb copy is restricted to in-frame clones and leaves out a portion. The sample records 200,000 to 250,000 clones, over 8.5% being singletons. The sample comprised naive CD4+ T cells from blood. The receptors originated from a woman between 18 and 30 years old in good health.

This clone was counted between two and nine times. The J gene is TRBJ1-2, the V gene TRBV30, with D possibly TRBD1 on 5 matching bases. Germline CDR1 is GTSNPN and CDR2 is SVGIG (reference sequence). The CDR3 loop spans 14 amino acids. Deletions cut 0 bases from V and 5 bases from J, with 13 bases between. CDR3 sequence reads: CAWSVARTPYGYTF. CDR3 coding DNA: TGTGCCTGGAGTGTAGCGCGGACACCTTATGGCTACACCTTC.

The J gene is TRBJ1-5, the V gene TRBV21-1; the D segment call TRBD1 is taken from the table without a DNA check. TRBV21-1 is termed a pseudogene. CDR3 length: 16 amino acids. CDR3 sequence (DNA): TGTGCCAGCAGCAAAGCAGGGACAGATAGCAATCAGCCCCAGCATTTT. Translation gives CASSKAGTDSNQPQHF.

This clone was detected only a few times. The chain couples TRBV4-1 to TRBJ2-1; D call uncertain. Germline V lookup: CDR1 MGHRA, CDR2 YSYEKL. The CDR3 is made up of 14 amino acids. Trimming cost V 3 bases and J 5 bases, with 11 bases left between them. The CDR3 coding sequence is TGCGCCAGCAGCCATCCCGCCCTAAACAATGAGCAGTTCTTC. This translates into CASSHPALNNEQFF.

This clone was seen more than once but under ten times. The chain joins TRBV1 to TRBJ2-1; the D segment call TRBD2 is taken from the table without a DNA check. TRBV1 is listed as a pseudogene. The CDR3 runs to 15 residues. CDR3 bases: TGCACCAGAGGCCCCGGGACTAGCGGGAGGAATGAGCAGTTCTTC. As protein: CTRGPGTSGRNEQFF.

The J gene is TRBJ2-7, the V gene TRBV5-1, with 8 bases identical to TRBD1. Germline V gene lookup returns CDR1 SGHRS and CDR2 YFSETQ. Trimming removed 0 bases from V and 4 bases from J; junction bases left unmatched: 9. This CDR3 is built from 16 residues. CDR3 in DNA: TGCGCCAGCAGCTTGGAGAAACGGGACAGGTCATACGAGCAGTACTTC. Protein: CASSLEKRDRSYEQYF.

This clone appeared a few times. This chain joins TRBV6-5 and TRBJ2-1; no clear D. V shed 0 bases and J shed 10 bases, with 16 bases lying between them. Germline V gives CDR1 MNHEY, CDR2 SVGAGI. The CDR3 is 15 amino acids. The CDR3 coding sequence is TGTGCCAGCAGTTACTCGGCGCCCCGCAGGAAAGAGCAGTTCTTC. Encoded protein: CASSYSAPRRKEQFF.

This clone has a handful of counts. The chain is built from TRBV27 and TRBJ2-5, with 7 bases fitting TRBD1. The V segment lost 4 bases and the J segment 3 bases; nucleotides outside the gene matches: 5. Germline loops: CDR1 MNHEY, CDR2 SMNVEV (reference sequence). This CDR3 has 14 amino acids. The CDR3 nucleotides read TGTGCCAGCAGTTCAGTAACAGGGGAAGAGACCCAGTACTTC. Translated, it gives CASSSVTGEETQYF.